The clone carrying this T cell receptor (beta chain) was recorded at least ten times. Full-length variable regions came from constant-region reverse primers plus semi-nested Nested Universal Primer A PCR. Via MiXCR, TCRdb re-called the 5' RACE reads, giving one row per CDR3 protein. Among roughly 46,000 distinct CDR3 sequences listed, about 28% were seen once. The V and J ends lost 5 bases and 5 bases respectively, with 12 bases between them. CDR3 length: 13 amino acids. Germline CDR1 reads SQVTM; CDR2 reads ANQGSEA. Sequences were obtained from naive CD4+ T cells sorted from blood. Subset described: naive CD4+ T cells, CD4+CD45RA+CD25-. The chain has TRBV29-1 and TRBJ1-4, with D uncertain. This clonotype was obtained from a female donor with breast cancer. In DNA form, the CDR3 reads TGCAGCGTTTCCGAGCCTTCAAATGAAAAACTGTTTTTT. It encodes CSVSEPSNEKLFF. The full variable domain, rest sourced from reference TRBV29-1 and TRBJ1-4, is SAVISQKPSRDICQRGTSLTIQCQVDSQVTMMFWYRQQPGQSLTLIATANQGSEATYESGFVIDKFPISRPNLTFSTLTVSNMSPEDSSIYLCSVSEPSNEKLFFGSGTQLSVL.